Listed below are T cell receptor beta chains from one sample, sequenced in a study of CD8+CD57+ T cells in acquired aplastic anemia. Via MiXCR, TCRdb re-called the reads, giving one row per CDR3 protein. The table includes around 430,000 distinct CDR3 sequences, approximately 32% detected once. Specimen: sorted CD4+, CD8+, or CD8+CD57+ T cells (not recorded which) from PBMCs. The receptors were gathered from a human donor with aplastic anemia. Each CDR3 is given with its conserved first and last residue. A D gene is named only where the DNA matches it firmly. Size is omitted from some rows. Given values are once, few, many or a class for expanded clones.

v_call	j_call	d_call	clone_size	cdr3_nt	cdr3_aa
TRBV29-1	TRBJ1-1	-	few	TGCAGCGTTGACGCCGGGGGCTGGAACGCTGAAGCTTTCTTT	CSVDAGGWNAEAFF
TRBV6-1	TRBJ2-7	-	few	TGTGCCAGCAGTCCCGGTCAGGGGAGGACGGACGAGCAGTACTTC	CASSPGQGRTDEQYF
TRBV6-1	TRBJ1-1	-	-	TGTGCCAGCAGTGAAGCATCTAGGGCTCCTGAAGCTTTCTTT	CASSEASRAPEAFF
TRBV10-3	TRBJ1-4	TRBD1	-	TGTGCCAGCAGTACCTACAGGGGACTAATTGAAAAACTGTTTTTT	CASSTYRGLIEKLFF
TRBV19	TRBJ1-2	-	many	TGTGCCAGTAGAACGCCCACGGGGGCATATGGCTACACCTTC	CASRTPTGAYGYTF
TRBV6-2/TRBV6-3	TRBJ2-7	TRBD2	few	TGTGCCAGCAGTTACGAATTCCCGCTAGCGGGAGGTAGTGAGCAGTACTTC	CASSYEFPLAGGSEQYF
TRBV19	TRBJ1-3	-	many	TGTGCCAGTAGGATTAACTCTGGAAACACCATATATTTT	CASRINSGNTIYF
TRBV2	TRBJ2-7	-	-	-	CASSTSEGGQPQQYF
TRBV9	TRBJ2-7	TRBD2	many	TGTGCCAGCAGCGTAGACAGCGGGAGTGTCTACGAGCAGTACTTC	CASSVDSGSVYEQYF
TRBV10-3	TRBJ1-2	TRBD1	-	TGTGCCATCGGGACAGTCGGGGTCGATGGCTACACCTTC	CAIGTVGVDGYTF
TRBV19	TRBJ2-2	TRBD2	few	TGTGCCAGTAGTACAGGGACTAGCGGGAGAGTCGGGGAGCTGTTTTTT	CASSTGTSGRVGELFF
TRBV7-2	TRBJ2-3	-	few	TGTGCCAGCAGCTTAGCTGAGGACGTAAGCACAGATACGCAGTATTTT	CASSLAEDVSTDTQYF
TRBV7-6	TRBJ2-7	TRBD2	-	TGTGCTAGGGGCGCCGGGACTACCTCCTACGAGCAGTACTTC	CARGAGTTSYEQYF
TRBV19	TRBJ2-5	-	-	TGTGCCAGTAGTAGGGGTAACGTTCAGGCTCTTGAGACCCAGTACTTC	CASSRGNVQALETQYF
TRBV19	TRBJ2-7	TRBD1	few	TGTGCCAGTTTGGGACAGGGGGGCTACGAGCAGTACTTC	CASLGQGGYEQYF
TRBV5-4	TRBJ2-2	TRBD2	few	TGTGCCAGCAGCCCGCGGGGGATGAACACCGGGGAGCTGTTTTTT	CASSPRGMNTGELFF
TRBV10-3	TRBJ1-6	-	once	TGTGCCATCAGTGAGTCCCAGGGAATGAATTCACCCCTCCACTTT	CAISESQGMNSPLHF
TRBV25-1	TRBJ1-1	TRBD1	many	TGTGCCAGCAGTGTGACAGGGTCGAACACTGAAGCTTTCTTT	CASSVTGSNTEAFF
TRBV2	TRBJ1-2	-	many	TGTGCCAGCAGACAGGAAAGCTATGGCTACACCTTC	CASRQESYGYTF
TRBV7-2	TRBJ1-1	TRBD1	-	TGTGCCAGCAGCATTACCGGGACAGGGAAGACTGAAGCTTTCTTT	CASSITGTGKTEAFF
TRBV20-1	TRBJ2-7	-	few	TGCAGTGCTAGAGTTCATAACGTTCTGGCAGCAACCTACGAGCAGTACTTC	CSARVHNVLAATYEQYF
TRBV20-1	TRBJ1-3	TRBD1	few	TGCAGTGCTAGGACAGGGCGGGAAAACACCATATATTTT	CSARTGRENTIYF
TRBV10-3	TRBJ2-3	-	-	TGTGCCATCCCCCCTGGGGGGGGGGGCCGCACAGATACGCAGTATTTT	CAIPPGGGGRTDTQYF
TRBV2	TRBJ2-3	TRBD2	many	TGTGCCAGCAGTGGAACTAGCGGTAGCACAGATACGCAGTATTTT	CASSGTSGSTDTQYF
TRBV27	TRBJ1-5	-	-	TGTGCCAGCAGTTTGATCGGGGGTTTGAACCAGCCCCAGCATTTT	CASSLIGGLNQPQHF
TRBV19	TRBJ1-1	TRBD1	few	TGTGCCAGCAACCTAGGGGGCTTGAATACTGAAGCTTTCTTT	CASNLGGLNTEAFF
TRBV2	TRBJ1-1	TRBD1	few	TGTGCCAGCAGCGCCCAACAGGGGACTGACACTGAAGCTTTCTTT	CASSAQQGTDTEAFF
TRBV25-1	TRBJ2-1	TRBD2	-	TGTGCCAGCAGTGCTACCAGACTAGCGGCCTCCTACAATGAGCAGTTCTTC	CASSATRLAASYNEQFF
TRBV6-5	TRBJ2-3	-	few	TGTGCCAGCAGTTACATGCGTACGCAGTATTTT	CASSYMRTQYF
TRBV12-3/TRBV12-4	TRBJ1-5	-	few	TGTGCCAGCATCAGGGAAGGGGGTGGAGGCAATCAGCCCCAGCATTTT	CASIREGGGGNQPQHF
TRBV20-1	TRBJ2-5	TRBD2	few	TGCAGTGCAGCGGGGTTGGAGACCCAGTACTTC	CSAAGLETQYF
TRBV2	TRBJ2-7	-	-	TGTGCCAGCAGTGAGTGGACAGAGCCCTACGAGCAGTACTTC	CASSEWTEPYEQYF
TRBV29-1	TRBJ2-5	TRBD2	-	TGCAGCGTTGTCCTTGGACTAGCGGGAGGTCAAGAGACCCAGTACTTC	CSVVLGLAGGQETQYF
TRBV20-1	TRBJ1-3	-	-	TGCAGTGCCGGGTGGGGAAACACCATATATTTT	CSAGWGNTIYF
TRBV10-3	TRBJ2-7	-	few	TGTGCCAGCAGTTACCTCCTTTCAGGGCTTTCTTCCTACGAGCAGTACTTC	CASSYLLSGLSSYEQYF
TRBV10-3	TRBJ2-7	TRBD2	few	TGTGCCAGCAGTTTATCCACTAGCGGGAGCTACGAGCAGTACTTC	CASSLSTSGSYEQYF
TRBV29-1	TRBJ1-1	-	many	TGCAGCGCCCCTGAAGGGAGGAACACTGAAGCTTTCTTT	CSAPEGRNTEAFF
TRBV11-1	TRBJ1-2	TRBD1	-	TGTGCCAGCAGCCAACCAGGGACAGGGAATAACTATGGCTACACCTTC	CASSQPGTGNNYGYTF
TRBV19	TRBJ1-1	-	many	TGTGCCAGTACCATAAAATTACAGATCATGAACACTGAAGCTTTCTTT	CASTIKLQIMNTEAFF
TRBV7-9	TRBJ1-5	TRBD1	-	TGTGCCAGCAGCTCCGGACAGGGGGCCTATCAGCCCCAGCATTTT	CASSSGQGAYQPQHF
TRBV9	TRBJ2-5	-	few	TGTGCCAGCAGCGTAGTAGATGGCTTGGGGGAGACCCAGTACTTC	CASSVVDGLGETQYF
TRBV20-1	TRBJ2-7	-	many	TGCAGTGCTCGGGCTGGGACCTACTACGAGCAGTACTTC	CSARAGTYYEQYF